Sequencing of this T cell receptor (beta chain) was carried out in a study of PD-1 blockade in classical Hodgkin lymphoma. Germline loops: CDR1 KGHSH, CDR2 LQKENI. V gave up 3 bases and J gave up 0 bases, with 9 bases separating them. The CDR3 runs to 14 residues. All patients experienced relapse after autologous stem cell transplantation, and brentuximab vedotin exposure was variable. Findings and limits, study-wide: Similar baseline diversity was found in complete responders and newly diagnosed patients. TCR diversity at baseline was reported to be reduced in newly diagnosed patients relative to healthy donors.

A word on this clone: Its antigen is currently unknown.

Sequenced by immunoSEQ multiplex PCR; TCRdb stores in-frame clones only, minus some. The sample lists nearly 60,000 clones; more than 85% were seen once. V gene TRBV18 combines with J gene TRBJ2-7; D perhaps matches TRBD1 (6 bases). The sample here was peripheral blood mononuclear cells (PBMCs), taken before the second cycle of nivolumab. This clonotype was obtained from a human donor with classical Hodgkin lymphoma. The chain's CDR3 is CASSPQGTSYEQYF. The CDR3 nucleotides read TGTGCCAGCTCACCTCAGGGGACCTCCTACGAGCAGTACTTC.